This entry is about one T cell receptor (beta chain). Its antigen remains unknown. These data belong to a study of beta chain features in type 1 diabetes. V dropped 0 bases and J dropped 4 bases, with 3 bases sitting between them. This CDR3 has 12 residues. In germline, CDR1 is SGHDN, CDR2 FVKESK. Sequencing targeted expressed TCRB transcripts, as all isolated RNA had been reverse transcribed. Sequencing was performed with immunoSEQ multiplex PCR; in TCRdb, only in-frame clones are kept and a portion is missing. This table has around 250,000 clones, about 63% appearing once. Points from the study as a whole: TCRB rearrangement may or may not be influenced by HLA type; here this remained unresolved.

Sequencing was done on a sample of naive CD4+ T cells from blood. The chain uses TRBV14 and TRBJ1-2, with D uncertain. This receptor was taken from a young man in good health. CDR3 amino acids: CASSQEVYGYTF. The CDR3 DNA sequence: TGTGCCAGCAGCCAAGAAGTCTATGGCTACACCTTC.